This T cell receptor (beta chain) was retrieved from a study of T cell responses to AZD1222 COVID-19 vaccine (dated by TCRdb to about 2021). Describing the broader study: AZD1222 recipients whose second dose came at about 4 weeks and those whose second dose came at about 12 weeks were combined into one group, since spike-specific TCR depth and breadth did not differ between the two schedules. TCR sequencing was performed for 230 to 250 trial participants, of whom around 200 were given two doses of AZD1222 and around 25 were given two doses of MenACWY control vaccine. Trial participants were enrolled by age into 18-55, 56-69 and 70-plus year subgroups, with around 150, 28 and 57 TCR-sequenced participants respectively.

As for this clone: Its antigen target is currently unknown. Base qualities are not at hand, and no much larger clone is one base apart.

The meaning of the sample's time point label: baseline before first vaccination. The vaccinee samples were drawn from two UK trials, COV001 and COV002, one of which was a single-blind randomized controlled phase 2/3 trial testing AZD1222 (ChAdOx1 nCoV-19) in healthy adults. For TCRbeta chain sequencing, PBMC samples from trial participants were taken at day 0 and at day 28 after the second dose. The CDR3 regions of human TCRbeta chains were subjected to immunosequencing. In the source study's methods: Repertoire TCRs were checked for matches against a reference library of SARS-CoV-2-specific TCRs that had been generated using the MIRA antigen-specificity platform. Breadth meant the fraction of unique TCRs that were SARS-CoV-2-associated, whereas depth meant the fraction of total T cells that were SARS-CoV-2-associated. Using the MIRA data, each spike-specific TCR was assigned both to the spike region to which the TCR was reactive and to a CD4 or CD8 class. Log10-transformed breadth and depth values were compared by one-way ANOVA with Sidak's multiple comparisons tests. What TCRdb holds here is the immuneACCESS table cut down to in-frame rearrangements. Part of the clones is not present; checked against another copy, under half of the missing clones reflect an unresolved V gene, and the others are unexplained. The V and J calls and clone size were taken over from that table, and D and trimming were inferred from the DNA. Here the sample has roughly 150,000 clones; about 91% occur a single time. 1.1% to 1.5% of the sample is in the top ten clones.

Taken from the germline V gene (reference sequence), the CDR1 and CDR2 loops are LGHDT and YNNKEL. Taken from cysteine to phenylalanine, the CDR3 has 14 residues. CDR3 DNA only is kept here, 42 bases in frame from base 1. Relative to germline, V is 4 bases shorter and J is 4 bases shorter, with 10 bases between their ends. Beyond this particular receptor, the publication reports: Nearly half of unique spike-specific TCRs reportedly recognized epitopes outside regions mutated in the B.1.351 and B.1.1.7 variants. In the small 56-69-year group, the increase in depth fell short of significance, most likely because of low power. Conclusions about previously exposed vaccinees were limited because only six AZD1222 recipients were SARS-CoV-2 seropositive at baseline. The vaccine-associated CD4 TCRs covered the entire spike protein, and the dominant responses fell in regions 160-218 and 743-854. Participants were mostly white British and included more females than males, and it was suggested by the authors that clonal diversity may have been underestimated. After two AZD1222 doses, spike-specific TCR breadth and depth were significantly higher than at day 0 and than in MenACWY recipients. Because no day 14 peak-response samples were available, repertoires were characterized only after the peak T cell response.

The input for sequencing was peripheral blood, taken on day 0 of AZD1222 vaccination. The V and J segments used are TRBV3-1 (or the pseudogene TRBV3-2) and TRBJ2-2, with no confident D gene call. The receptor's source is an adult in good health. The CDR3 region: CASSPLGSTGELFF. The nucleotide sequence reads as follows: TGTGCCAGCAGCCCACTGGGTTCCACCGGGGAGCTGTTTTTT.